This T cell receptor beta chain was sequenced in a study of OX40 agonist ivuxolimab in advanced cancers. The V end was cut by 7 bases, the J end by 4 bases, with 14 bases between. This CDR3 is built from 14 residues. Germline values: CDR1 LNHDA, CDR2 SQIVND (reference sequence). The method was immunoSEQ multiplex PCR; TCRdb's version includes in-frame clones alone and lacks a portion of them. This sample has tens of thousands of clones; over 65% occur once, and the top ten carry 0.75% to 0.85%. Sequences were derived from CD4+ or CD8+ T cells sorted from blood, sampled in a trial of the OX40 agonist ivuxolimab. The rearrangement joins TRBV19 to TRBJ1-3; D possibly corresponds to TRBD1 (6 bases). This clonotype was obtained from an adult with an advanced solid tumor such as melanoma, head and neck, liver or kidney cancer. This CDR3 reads CASTNRADGNTIYF. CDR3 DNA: TGTGCCAGTACCAACAGGGCCGACGGAAACACCATATATTTT. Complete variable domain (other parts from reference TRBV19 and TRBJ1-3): DGGITQSPKYLFRKEGQNVTLSCEQNLNHDAMYWYRQDPGQGLRLIYYSQIVNDFQKGDIAEGYSVSREKKESFPLTVTSAQKNPTAFYLCASTNRADGNTIYFGEGSWLTVV.